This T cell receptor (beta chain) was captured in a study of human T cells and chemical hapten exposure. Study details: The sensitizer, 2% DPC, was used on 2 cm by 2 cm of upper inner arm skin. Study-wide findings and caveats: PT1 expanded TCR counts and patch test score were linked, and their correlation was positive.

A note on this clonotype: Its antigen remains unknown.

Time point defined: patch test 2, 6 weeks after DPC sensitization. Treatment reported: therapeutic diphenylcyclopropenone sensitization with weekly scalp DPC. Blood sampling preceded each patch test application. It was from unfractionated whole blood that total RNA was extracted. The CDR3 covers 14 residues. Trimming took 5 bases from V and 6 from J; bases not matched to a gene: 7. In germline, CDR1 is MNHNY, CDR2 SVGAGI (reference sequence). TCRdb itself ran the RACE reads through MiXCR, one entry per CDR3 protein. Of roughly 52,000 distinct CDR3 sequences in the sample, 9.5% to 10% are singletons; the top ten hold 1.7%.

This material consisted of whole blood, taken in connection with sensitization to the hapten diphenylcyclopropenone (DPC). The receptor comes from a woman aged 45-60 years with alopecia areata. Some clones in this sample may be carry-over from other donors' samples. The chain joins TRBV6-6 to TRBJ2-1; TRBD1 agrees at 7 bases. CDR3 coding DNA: TGTGCCAGCAGTCAGGGACAGAGATTCAATGAGCAGTTCTTC. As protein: CASSQGQRFNEQFF.